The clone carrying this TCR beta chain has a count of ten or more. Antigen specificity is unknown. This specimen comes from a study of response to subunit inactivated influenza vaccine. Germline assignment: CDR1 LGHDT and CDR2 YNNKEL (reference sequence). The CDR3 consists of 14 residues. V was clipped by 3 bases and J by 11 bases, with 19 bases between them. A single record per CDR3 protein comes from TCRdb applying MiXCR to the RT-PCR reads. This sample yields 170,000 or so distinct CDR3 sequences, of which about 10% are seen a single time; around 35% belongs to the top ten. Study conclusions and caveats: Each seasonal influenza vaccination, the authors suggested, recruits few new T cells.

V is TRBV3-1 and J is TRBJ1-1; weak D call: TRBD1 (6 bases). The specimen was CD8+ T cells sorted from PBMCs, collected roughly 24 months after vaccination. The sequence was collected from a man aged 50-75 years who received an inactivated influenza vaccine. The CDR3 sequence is CASSHATGTTLAFF. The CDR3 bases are TGTGCCAGCAGCCATGCTACCGGGACAACTCTGGCTTTCTTT.